The 30 T cell receptor beta chains below all came from one sample that was sequenced in a study of T cell changes during pregnancy in multiple sclerosis (dated by TCRdb to between 2018 and 2021). Library method: the immunoSEQ multiplex PCR assay. TCRdb obtained this table from immuneACCESS and retained in-frame rearrangements with V and J assigned. These tables miss some clones; where compared with another copy, unresolved V genes account for less than half of the shortfall, and the remainder is unexplained. This sample holds around 62,000 clones; 91% were observed only once. In total, the top ten clones hold roughly 0.76% of the sample. The material sequenced was CD4+ T cells from peripheral blood mononuclear cells, taken in the first trimester of pregnancy. These receptors came from a female donor with multiple sclerosis, enrolled in a pregnancy study.

The chain is built from TRBV5-1 and TRBJ2-5; TRBD2 might be the D (6 bases). Trimming cost V 0 bases and J 3 bases, with 9 bases left between them. The CDR3 extends over 14 amino acids. The V gene's germline CDR1 is SGHRS and CDR2 YFSETQ. In DNA, the CDR3 is TGCGCCAGCAGCTTGGCGCGGAGGGAAGAGACCCAGTACTTC. Amino acid sequence: CASSLARREETQYF.

This chain uses TRBV11-2 with TRBJ2-1, with D tentatively TRBD1 (5 bases). Germline CDR1 reads SGHAT; CDR2 reads FQNNGV. V lost 4 bases and J lost 1, with 11 bases in between. The CDR3 has 15 amino acids. In nucleotides, the CDR3 is TGTGCCAGCAGCTCCACAGCAGGGTCCTACAATGAGCAGTTCTTC. Encoded protein: CASSSTAGSYNEQFF.

The rearrangement uses TRBV6-8 and TRBJ1-5; tentatively, D is TRBD1 (6 bases). This CDR3 has 14 residues. Trimming stripped 6 bases from V and 7 bases from J, with 16 bases between. Germline CDR1 reads MNHGY; CDR2 reads SAAAGT. DNA of the CDR3: TGTGCCAGCAGACCCAACCAGGGGTTCCAGCCCCAGCATTTT. Translated, it gives CASRPNQGFQPQHF.

V is TRBV7-2 and J is TRBJ2-1, with 9 positions matching TRBD1. The trim removed 1 base at V and 7 bases at J, leaving 5 bases unmatched. The CDR3 extends over 15 amino acids. Germline assignment: CDR1 SGHTA and CDR2 FQGNSA. CDR3 sequence reads: CASSLDGDRVNEQFF. The DNA of the CDR3 is TGTGCCAGCAGCTTAGACGGGGACAGGGTGAATGAGCAGTTCTTC.

The rearrangement links TRBV30 to TRBJ1-4, with D hard to call. Per the germline V gene, CDR1 is GTSNPN and CDR2 is SVGIG (reference sequence). V dropped 2 bases and J dropped 8 bases, with 15 bases sitting between them. This CDR3 region has 14 residues. Here the CDR3 reads CAWSLPPREEKLFF. Written as DNA, the CDR3 is TGTGCCTGGAGTTTACCACCCCGGGAAGAAAAACTGTTTTTT.

V gene TRBV6-5 combines with J gene TRBJ2-7; 8 nucleotides agree with TRBD1. The germline CDR1 and CDR2 sequences are MNHEY and SVGAGI. V lost 2 bases, J lost 6 bases, and 6 bases stayed unmatched. This CDR3 spans 14 amino acids. This chain's CDR3 is CASSYPKQGGEQYF. The CDR3 DNA is TGTGCCAGCAGTTACCCGAAACAGGGGGGCGAGCAGTACTTC.

V and J are TRBV6-6 and TRBJ2-7; tentatively, D is TRBD2 (6 bases). The CDR3 consists of 12 residues. Germline loops: CDR1 MNHNY, CDR2 SVGAGI (reference sequence). V was cut by 8 bases and J by 4 bases, with 12 bases left in between. The CDR3 DNA reads as TGTGCCAGCCGGAGGGGCGTGTACGAGCAGTACTTC. It translates to CASRRGVYEQYF.

This chain joins TRBV19 and TRBJ1-2; no reliable D call. Germline CDR1 and CDR2: LNHDA and SQIVND (reference sequence). Trimming removed 5 bases from V and 0 bases from J, with 7 bases in between. This CDR3 is 13 amino acids long. The CDR3 protein is CASSWQANYGYTF. CDR3 nucleotide sequence: TGTGCCAGTAGTTGGCAGGCTAACTATGGCTACACCTTC.

The chain couples TRBV7-2 to TRBJ1-4; no definite D call. V was pared by 2 bases and J by 7 bases, with 17 bases between. CDR1 is SGHTA and CDR2 is FQGNSA in the germline V gene. The CDR3 length is 16 residues. The CDR3 DNA reads as TGTGCCAGCAGCTTACTTAGACCAACTAATGGTGAAAAACTGTTTTTT. Residues: CASSLLRPTNGEKLFF.

The chain couples TRBV19 to TRBJ1-2; D ambiguous. This CDR3 region has 14 residues. From germline, CDR1 is LNHDA and CDR2 SQIVND (reference sequence). The V end was cut by 6 bases, the J end by 5 bases, with 16 bases between. CDR3 nucleotides: TGTGCCAGTAGGGAGGGTCCCGCCTCGTATGGCTACACCTTC. Protein sequence: CASREGPASYGYTF.

The chain is built from TRBV7-3 and TRBJ2-5; a weak D match, TRBD2 (5 bases). Trimming removed 3 bases from V and 3 bases from J, with 8 bases in between. This CDR3 has 13 residues. Germline CDR1 and CDR2: SGHTA and FQGTGA. As DNA, the CDR3 is TGTGCCAGCAGCTTCCTCGGGGAAGAGACCCAGTACTTC. Translation gives CASSFLGEETQYF.

The chain has TRBV5-1 and TRBJ2-4; perhaps TRBD1 as D (5 bases). V dropped 0 bases and J dropped 5 bases, with 15 bases sitting between them. CDR1 is SGHRS, CDR2 YFSETQ, per germline. The CDR3 sequence is 16 residues long. The CDR3 spells CASSLVGVSIQNIQYF. In nucleotides, the CDR3 is TGCGCCAGCAGCTTGGTAGGGGTTAGTATCCAAAACATTCAGTACTTC.

This sequence joins TRBV7-2 and TRBJ2-2; TRBD2 is a possible D gene (6 bases). The CDR3 is made up of 16 amino acids. With 0 bases removed from V and 6 bases from J, the gap between germline ends came to 14 bases. In germline, CDR1 is SGHTA, CDR2 FQGNSA. CDR3 coding DNA: TGTGCCAGCAGCTTAGCGCATCTAGCGACGGCCGGGGAGCTGTTTTTT. Encoded protein: CASSLAHLATAGELFF. Filled out from reference TRBV7-2 and TRBJ2-2, the complete variable domain reads GAGVSQSPSNKVTEKGKDVELRCDPISGHTALYWYRQSLGQGLEFLIYFQGNSAPDKSGLPSDRFSAERTGGSVSTLTIQRTQQEDSAVYLCASSLAHLATAGELFFGEGSRLTVL.

This chain uses TRBV19 with TRBJ1-5; 7 positions agree with TRBD1. The V segment lost 7 bases and the J segment 6 bases; nucleotides outside the gene matches: 9. The CDR3 has 14 amino acids. The germline gives CDR1 LNHDA, CDR2 SQIVND (reference sequence). CDR3 loop: CASTPRGAGQPQHF. CDR3 nucleotide sequence: TGTGCCAGTACTCCCAGGGGGGCTGGTCAGCCCCAGCATTTT.

The chain recombines TRBV5-1 with TRBJ1-1; D may be TRBD1 (6 bases). The CDR3 spans 14 residues. CDR1 is SGHRS, CDR2 YFSETQ, per germline. V lost 4 bases and J lost 1, with 11 bases in between. The CDR3 DNA is TGCGCCAGCAGCCCACGGACAGCGAACACTGAAGCTTTCTTT. Translating it yields CASSPRTANTEAFF.

Concerning this clone itself: At the DNA level, this CDR3 is encoded by other sequences in the same sample as well. This chain uses TRBV7-2 with TRBJ2-5; D is perhaps TRBD1 (6 bases). The germline V gene has CDR1 SGHTA and CDR2 FQGNSA. The CDR3 contains 13 residues. V lost 4 bases to trimming and J lost 1 base, with 7 bases between them. The CDR3 here is CASSYRVQETQYF. The CDR3 DNA follows: TGTGCCAGCAGCTACAGGGTCCAAGAGACCCAGTACTTC.

The rearrangement joins TRBV7-9 to TRBJ2-7, with 9 bases lining up with TRBD1. The trim removed 5 bases at V and 7 bases at J, leaving 15 bases unmatched. This CDR3 contains 16 residues. The V gene's germline CDR1 is SEHNR and CDR2 FQNEAQ (reference sequence). CDR3 coding DNA: TGTGCCAGCAGCCCATCTCTGGGGACAGGGAGTGAAGAGCAGTACTTC. Encoded protein: CASSPSLGTGSEEQYF.

This clone appeared a single time. This sequence joins TRBV19 and TRBJ1-5, with TRBD1 matching over 8 bases. The CDR3 runs 14 residues. Per germline, CDR1 LNHDA and CDR2 SQIVND (reference sequence). V shed 5 bases, J shed 7 bases, and the junction held 7 bases outside the gene matches. The chain's CDR3 is CASSGNRGDQPQHF. CDR3 nucleotide sequence: TGTGCCAGTAGTGGTAACAGGGGGGACCAGCCCCAGCATTTT.

The chain carries TRBV11-1 and TRBJ2-7, with 8 bases lining up with TRBD2. Losses at the gene ends were 2 bases for V and 3 bases for J; bases not matched to a gene: 3. CDR3 length: 14 amino acids. Germline CDR1 SGHAT, CDR2 FQDESV (reference sequence). The CDR3 reads CASSLMRGVYEQYF. As DNA, the CDR3 is TGTGCCAGCAGCTTAATGCGGGGGGTCTACGAGCAGTACTTC.

The table lists this clone with a count of one. The chain links TRBV7-3 to TRBJ1-1; 9 nucleotides line up with TRBD1. Germline V gene data show CDR1 as SGHTA and CDR2 as FQGTGA. Germline trimming cut 5 bases from V and 6 bases from J; bases unmatched to any gene: 10. The CDR3 sequence is 15 residues long. CDR3 nucleotides: TGTGCCAGCAGCCCCGGGACAGGGAGGAGGGCTGAAGCTTTCTTT. It specifies CASSPGTGRRAEAFF.

In DNA form, the CDR3 reads TGTGCCAGCAGCTCCCAGCAGGACACAGCATACTTC. Its translation is CASSSQQDTAYF. The J gene is TRBJ2-5, the V gene TRBV7-9; D may be TRBD1 (5 bases). Germline V CDR1 and CDR2: SEHNR, FQNEAQ (reference sequence). CDR3 size: 12 residues. The V end lost 4 bases, the J end lost 14 bases, and 17 bases lay between the germline ends.

The chain has TRBV6-1 and TRBJ2-7; maybe TRBD2 (5 bases). The CDR3 runs to 14 residues. Between the trimmed V and J ends, which lost 5 bases and 0 bases, there was a span of 11 bases. CDR1 is MNHNS, CDR2 SASEGT, per germline. CDR3 sequence reads: CASSWTESSYEQYF. The CDR3 region has the DNA TGTGCCAGCAGTTGGACTGAGAGCTCCTACGAGCAGTACTTC.

This chain links TRBV7-9 with TRBJ2-1; 9 bases are a match to TRBD1. In germline, CDR1 is SEHNR, CDR2 FQNEAQ (reference sequence). V lost 5 bases, J lost 0 bases, and 5 bases stayed unmatched. The CDR3 has 16 residues. CDR3 coding DNA: TGTGCCAGCAGCCCCGGACAGGGGAACTCCTACAATGAGCAGTTCTTC. Residues: CASSPGQGNSYNEQFF.

This chain connects TRBV5-1 to TRBJ2-5, with D possibly matching TRBD1 (5 bases). V lost 3 bases to trimming and J lost 2 bases, with 8 bases between them. The germline V gene encodes CDR1 SGHRS and CDR2 YFSETQ. The CDR3 is made up of 13 amino acids. The chain's CDR3 is CASSSDIQETQYF. CDR3 DNA sequence: TGCGCCAGCAGCTCGGACATACAAGAGACCCAGTACTTC.

On this clone itself: Other DNA sequences of this sample code for an identical CDR3. The V call is TRBV9, the J call TRBJ1-2; TRBD1 agrees at 8 bases. This CDR3 contains 12 residues. With 4 bases clipped from V and 7 bases from J, the junction kept 3 bases outside the gene matches. Looked up from germline, CDR1 is SGDLS and CDR2 is YYNGEE. CDR3 nucleotide sequence: TGTGCCAGCAGCCCCGGGACAGGTGGCTACACCTTC. Protein sequence: CASSPGTGGYTF.

The chain couples TRBV4-3 to TRBJ2-7, with TRBD1 matching over 7 bases. CDR3 length equals 15 residues. V trimming: 1 base; J trimming: 0 bases; junction bases outside the gene matches: 3. Germline CDR1 reads LGHNA; CDR2 reads YSLEER. CDR3 coding DNA: TGCGCCAGCAGCCAAGCGACAGGGTTCTCCTACGAGCAGTACTTC. Translation: CASSQATGFSYEQYF.

CDR3 sequence (DNA): TGTGCTAGTGGTTTGGTATTAGCGGGGGGAACCTACAATGAGCAGTTCTTC. The encoded protein is CASGLVLAGGTYNEQFF. The chain combines TRBV12-5 with TRBJ2-1; 10 bases map to TRBD2. CDR1 is LGHNT, CDR2 FRNRAP, per germline. The trim removed 0 bases at V and 2 bases at J, leaving 4 bases unmatched. The CDR3 has 17 residues.

The chain joins TRBV6-5 to TRBJ1-1, with a tentative D call TRBD1 (5 bases). This CDR3 spans 14 amino acids. Between the trimmed V and J ends, which lost 4 bases and 1 base, there was a span of 10 bases. Germline CDR1 and CDR2: MNHEY and SVGAGI. CDR3 coding DNA: TGTGCCAGCAGTTCTCGCGGGGCGAACACTGAAGCTTTCTTT. Residues: CASSSRGANTEAFF.

V gene TRBV6-4 combines with J gene TRBJ1-2; D remains ambiguous. Trimming removed 2 bases at V and 7 bases at J, with 8 bases between. In germline, CDR1 is MRHNA, CDR2 SNTAGT. This CDR3 comprises 12 residues. The CDR3, as DNA: TGTGCCAGCAGTGACGGAGGGAGTGGCTACACCTTC. This sequence encodes CASSDGGSGYTF.

This chain connects TRBV15 to TRBJ2-3, with 9 positions matching TRBD1. Trimming cost V 3 bases and J 4 bases; bases outside gene matches: 8. Germline CDR1 LNHNV, CDR2 YYDKDF (reference sequence). The CDR3 is 16 amino acids. The CDR3 here is CATSSSRTGAADTQYF. As DNA, the CDR3 is TGTGCCACCAGCAGTTCCAGGACAGGGGCCGCAGATACGCAGTATTTT.